Listed below are T cell receptor beta chains from one sample, sequenced in a study of early T cells in non-severe SARS-CoV-2 infection. TCRdb re-derived calls from the 5' RACE reads in MiXCR, one entry per CDR3 protein. Here the sample spans roughly 70,000 distinct CDR3 sequences, more than 15% being singletons. Sequenced material: whole blood, taken at baseline. These TCRs come from an adult who was a healthcare worker with PCR-confirmed SARS-CoV-2 infection or an uninfected control (not recorded which). CDR3s include the opening cysteine and the closing phenylalanine or tryptophan. The D gene is left open where the match is weak. Not all rows give a size; the values are once, few, many and, for expanded clones, a class.

>TRBD2|14|few|TRBV6-6|TRBJ2-7
TGTGCCAGCAGTTCAAGCGGGGACTCCTACGAGCAGTACTTC
CASSSSGDSYEQYF
>.|17|many|TRBV7-9|TRBJ2-6
TGTGCCAGCAGCTTAGTAGGGGCGCTCTCTGGGGCCAACGTCCTGACTTTC
CASSLVGALSGANVLTF
>.|15|.|TRBV7-9|TRBJ2-7
TGTGCCAGCAGCTTAGGGCAGGGAAGGGCCTACGAGCAGTACTTC
CASSLGQGRAYEQYF
>TRBD2|15|.|TRBV20-1|TRBJ2-2
TGCAGTGCGGGGACTAGCGGGCCGAACACCGGGGAGCTGTTTTTT
CSAGTSGPNTGELFF
>.|12|.|TRBV29-1|TRBJ2-2
TGCAGCGTTGGGAGACCCACCGGGGAGCTGTTTTTT
CSVGRPTGELFF
>.|14|.|TRBV6-1|TRBJ2-7
TGTGCCAGCACCGTAGGCCAGGGCGCCTACGAGCAGTACTTC
CASTVGQGAYEQYF
>.|13|.|TRBV5-1|TRBJ1-2
TGCGCCAGCAGCTTACGACAGGACCAAGGCTACACCTTC
CASSLRQDQGYTF
>.|16|many|TRBV28|TRBJ1-4
TGTGCCAGCAGTTTAGACCCATTCTTTTTTAATGAAAAACTGTTTTTT
CASSLDPFFFNEKLFF
>TRBD1|14|.|TRBV20-1|TRBJ2-1
TGCAGTGCTGGGGGACAGGGGAACTACAATGAGCAGTTCTTC
CSAGGQGNYNEQFF
>.|12|few|TRBV5-4|TRBJ2-2
TGTGCCAGCAGTTGGGAGGTCGGGGAGCTGTTTTTT
CASSWEVGELFF
>.|17|.|TRBV6-5|TRBJ1-3
TGTGCCAGCAGTCCCATCTACAGGGTATCGGCTGGAAACACCATATATTTT
CASSPIYRVSAGNTIYF
>TRBD1|14|few|TRBV7-6|TRBJ2-7
TGTGCCAGCAGCCCATGGACAGGGGGGTACGAGCAGTACTTC
CASSPWTGGYEQYF
>TRBD2|17|.|TRBV18|TRBJ2-7
TGTGCCAGCTCACCACGTGGTAGCGGGAGCGGGGGCTACGAGCAGTACTTC
CASSPRGSGSGGYEQYF
>.|12|many|TRBV20-1|TRBJ2-7
TGCAGTGCTACAGACGGTCTGGGCGAGCAGTACTTC
CSATDGLGEQYF
>.|11|.|TRBV28|TRBJ2-3
TGTGCCAGCAGCCCGGCAGATACGCAGTATTTT
CASSPADTQYF
>.|14|few|TRBV7-2|TRBJ2-2
TGTGCCAGCAGCTCGGGACGGAACACCGGGGAGCTGTTTTTT
CASSSGRNTGELFF
>.|13|few|TRBV19|TRBJ1-2
TGTGCCAGTAGTATACGGGGTGGCGATGGCTACACCTTC
CASSIRGGDGYTF
>TRBD2|15|few|TRBV7-9|TRBJ2-7
TGTGCCAGCAGCTTTGGACTAGCGGGACTATCCGAGCAGTACTTC
CASSFGLAGLSEQYF
>TRBD2|17|.|TRBV15|TRBJ2-7
TGTGCCACCAGCAGAGCCAGCGGGGGCCGTTATTCCTACGAGCAGTACTTC
CATSRASGGRYSYEQYF
>.|14|.|TRBV20-1|TRBJ1-2
TGCAGTGCTTCCGCCCGCGCGAACCTATATGGCTACGCCTTC
CSASARANLYGYAF
>TRBD1|15|few|TRBV19|TRBJ1-5
TGTGCCAGTAATATCCCCGACAGGGTTACGCAGCCCCAGCATTTT
CASNIPDRVTQPQHF
>TRBD2|16|.|TRBV18|TRBJ2-2
TGTGCCAGCTCATCGACTAGCGGGAGTGGTACCGGGGAGCTGTTTTTT
CASSSTSGSGTGELFF
>TRBD2|16|few|TRBV14|TRBJ2-5
TGTGCCAGCAGCCAAGCCGGACTAGCGAGACAAGAGACCCAGTACTTC
CASSQAGLARQETQYF
>TRBD1|15|few|TRBV5-4|TRBJ2-2
TGTGCCAGCAGCTTTCGACAGGGAACTACCGGGGAGCTGTTTTTT
CASSFRQGTTGELFF
>.|13|few|TRBV7-2|TRBJ2-5
TGTGCCAGCAATCGAGGCAGACAAGAGACCCAGTACTTC
CASNRGRQETQYF
>.|12|many|TRBV28|TRBJ1-6
TGTGCCAGCAGCTACAGGGAATCACCCCTCCACTTT
CASSYRESPLHF
>.|14|.|TRBV5-1|TRBJ1-1
TGCGCCAGCAGCTTGGGCGGTAGGAACACTGAAGCTTTCTTT
CASSLGGRNTEAFF
>TRBD2|13|many|TRBV12-3/TRBV12-4|TRBJ2-7
TGTGCCAGCAGCCGGGGGGAGGGCTACGAGCAGTACTTC
CASSRGEGYEQYF
>.|12|.|TRBV6-5|TRBJ1-2
TGTGCCAGCAGTAGGAGTAACTATGGCTACACCTTC
CASSRSNYGYTF
>.|16|.|TRBV6-5|TRBJ1-4
TGTGCCAGCAGTTACGTCGGGACTAGGGCTAATGAAAAACTGTTTTTT
CASSYVGTRANEKLFF
>.|13|.|TRBV11-3|TRBJ2-7
TGTGCCAGCAGCTTAGGAGGGCGCTACGAGCAGTACTTC
CASSLGGRYEQYF
>TRBD1|13|.|TRBV29-1|TRBJ1-1
TGCAGCCTACCGGACAGGGCGAACACTGAAGCTTTCTTT
CSLPDRANTEAFF
>.|12|.|TRBV12-3/TRBV12-4|TRBJ1-2
TGTGCCAGCAGTTTATCAGCTTTGGGCTACACCTTC
CASSLSALGYTF
>.|15|.|TRBV19|TRBJ2-7
TGTGCCAGTATGAGGGGCCCCTCCAACTCCTACGAGCAGTACTTC
CASMRGPSNSYEQYF
>.|14|many|TRBV12-5|TRBJ2-5
TGTGCTAGTGGTCTCTCGGACAGACAAGAGACCCAGTACTTC
CASGLSDRQETQYF
>TRBD1|14|many|TRBV27|TRBJ1-2
TGTGCCAGCAGTTTCTCCGGGACAGGGCATGGCTACACCTTC
CASSFSGTGHGYTF
>TRBD2|16|.|TRBV6-1|TRBJ2-1
TGTGCCAGCAGCCACATAGCGGGCGAGCGTCGAAATGAGCAGTTCTTC
CASSHIAGERRNEQFF
>TRBD2|20|few|TRBV4-2|TRBJ2-3
TGTGCCAGCAGCCAAGATTCGCCGGGACTAGCGGGAGTCATGGCAGATACGCAGTATTTT
CASSQDSPGLAGVMADTQYF
>.|15|.|TRBV10-1|TRBJ2-2
TGCGCCAGCAGTGCATCGACTAGTTTTTCCGGGGAGCTGTTTTTT
CASSASTSFSGELFF
>TRBD2|16|.|TRBV11-2|TRBJ2-3
TGTGCCAGCAGCTCAGTAGCGGGTTTTTCCACAGATACGCAGTATTTT
CASSSVAGFSTDTQYF
>.|14|many|TRBV30|TRBJ2-7
TGTGCCTGGAGTGTCACTCGCGAATCTTACGAGCAGTACTTC
CAWSVTRESYEQYF
>TRBD1|15|.|TRBV3-1|TRBJ2-1
TGTGCCAGCAGCCAAGCCAGGGGGCGATACAATGAGCAGTTCTTC
CASSQARGRYNEQFF
>.|12|.|TRBV20-1|TRBJ1-1
TGCAGTGTTTCCCCGGGAAACACTGAAGCTTTCTTT
CSVSPGNTEAFF
>TRBD2|17|.|TRBV7-6|TRBJ2-3
TGTGCCAGCAGCTTATATACTAGCGGGAGGAGCACAGATACGCAGTATTTT
CASSLYTSGRSTDTQYF
>.|14|many|TRBV4-2|TRBJ2-1
TGTGCCAGCAGCCAAGATGGGGGCGGGATTGAGCAGTTCTTC
CASSQDGGGIEQFF
>TRBD1|15|.|TRBV6-2/TRBV6-3|TRBJ1-2
TGTGCCAGCAGTGAAGGACAGGATAGTATCTATGGCTACACCTTC
CASSEGQDSIYGYTF
>TRBD2|17|few|TRBV6-2/TRBV6-3|TRBJ2-1
TGTGCCAGCAGTTCCCCTTCGGGGGGTCCGCACTACAATGAGCAGTTCTTC
CASSSPSGGPHYNEQFF
>.|12|.|TRBV7-2|TRBJ1-6
TGTGCCAGCAGCACACCCGGGCGACCCCTCCACTTT
CASSTPGRPLHF
>.|15|few|TRBV11-2|TRBJ2-3
TGTGCCAGCAGCTTACTACAGACGGGCACAGATACGCAGTATTTT
CASSLLQTGTDTQYF
>TRBD2|16|many|TRBV5-6|TRBJ2-2
TGTGCCAGCGGCGGGGGGGCAGCGATGAACACCGGGGAGCTGTTTTTT
CASGGGAAMNTGELFF
>.|15|many|TRBV19|TRBJ2-2
TGTGCCAGTAGGCCCCGGGACCCGAACACCGGGGAGCTGTTTTTT
CASRPRDPNTGELFF
>.|14|few|TRBV28|TRBJ1-1
TGTGCCAGCAGGAGGGGACGGTTGAACACTGAAGCTTTCTTT
CASRRGRLNTEAFF
>.|18|many|TRBV7-9|TRBJ2-3
TGTGCCAGCAGCACATACAGGCAAACCTCAGTGGAGACAGATACGCAGTATTTT
CASSTYRQTSVETDTQYF
>TRBD1|15|few|TRBV7-9|TRBJ1-6
TGTGCCAGCAGCCCAAGGCCAGGGGGTTATTCACCCCTCCACTTT
CASSPRPGGYSPLHF
>.|14|.|TRBV13|TRBJ1-6
TGTGCCAGCCGGGAGAGCTCCTATAATTCATCCCTCCACTTT
CASRESSYNSSLHF
>TRBD2|17|.|TRBV4-2|TRBJ2-4
TGTGCCAGCAGCCAAGATTTTTACGGGAGGGCCCTGGACATTCAGTACTTC
CASSQDFYGRALDIQYF
>.|19|few|TRBV3-1|TRBJ2-4
TGTGCCAGCAGCCAAGATTTGGATGGCAGGGCGATAGCCAAAAACATTCAGTACTTC
CASSQDLDGRAIAKNIQYF
>.|13|.|TRBV7-2|TRBJ1-1
TGTGCCAGCAGCTTCACGGGGAACACTGAAGCTTTCTTT
CASSFTGNTEAFF
>.|14|many|TRBV20-1|TRBJ1-6
TGCAGTGCCGCCAGGGATTCGAATAATTCACCCCTCCACTTT
CSAARDSNNSPLHF
>.|12|.|TRBV6-5|TRBJ1-2
TGTGCCAGCAAAGGGATGACAGGAGGCTACACCTTC
CASKGMTGGYTF